Following are 19 T cell receptor beta chains from one sample sequenced in a study of blood T cell repertoires in COVID-19. TCRdb's copy holds only in-frame clones and misses some; the assay was immunoSEQ multiplex PCR. Here the sample spans roughly 310,000 clones, roughly 90% being singletons. Material: peripheral blood. The receptors shown here come from a woman aged 50 to 60 with active or convalescent COVID-19.

The chain uses TRBV28 and TRBJ2-5, with a tentative D call TRBD1 (6 bases). In germline, CDR1 is MDHEN, CDR2 SYDVKM. Trimming left V 6 bases short and J 4 bases short, with 18 bases between. This CDR3 spans 15 amino acids. The chain's CDR3 is CASSYRELGGETQYF. The DNA of the CDR3 is TGTGCCAGCAGCTACAGGGAATTGGGCGGAGAGACCCAGTACTTC.

The chain has TRBV4-1 and TRBJ2-7, with TRBD2 as a possible D gene (6 bases). V was shortened by 0 bases and J by 2 bases, with 14 bases between the two germline ends. There are 16 residues in the CDR3. Germline loops: CDR1 MGHRA, CDR2 YSYEKL. In DNA form, the CDR3 reads TGCGCCAGCAGCCAAGATCTCAGCGGAGGGGCCTACGAGCAGTACTTC. Translating it yields CASSQDLSGGAYEQYF.

The gene calls are TRBV7-8 and TRBJ2-5; D is undetermined. The length of the CDR3 is 12 residues. Germline values: CDR1 SGHVS, CDR2 FQNEAQ. V was clipped by 6 bases and J by 5 bases, with 10 bases between them. The chain's CDR3 is CASRTNTETQYF. The CDR3 DNA reads as TGTGCCAGCAGGACAAATACGGAGACCCAGTACTTC. The entire variable domain, with the rest obtained from reference TRBV7-8 and TRBJ2-5, is as follows: GAGVSQSPRYKVAKRGQDVALRCDPISGHVSLFWYQQALGQGPEFLTYFQNEAQLDKSGLPSDRFFAERPEGSVSTLKIQRTQQEDSAVYLCASRTNTETQYFGPGTRLLVL.

J is TRBJ2-3 and V is TRBV3-1 (or the pseudogene TRBV3-2); 11 bases fit TRBD1. The J segment lost 1 base and the V segment lost 3 bases, leaving 0 bases of the junction unmatched. The CDR3 has 15 residues. The germline CDR1 and CDR2 sequences are LGHDT and YNNKEL (reference sequence). CDR3 coding DNA: TGTGCCAGCAGCCAGGGACAGGGGGGCACAGATACGCAGTATTTT. Translation gives CASSQGQGGTDTQYF.

This rearrangement joins TRBV12-3 or TRBV12-4 to TRBJ2-2; unclear D gene. Trimming cost V 1 base and J 6 bases, with 6 bases left between them. The CDR3 is made up of 13 amino acids. In DNA form, the CDR3 reads TGTGCCAGCAGTTTAGGTAGTCCCGGGGAGCTGTTTTTT. This translates into CASSLGSPGELFF.

This clone was observed a few times. V gene TRBV6-5 combines with J gene TRBJ2-6; D is unclear. The V gene lost 6 bases and the J gene lost 3 bases, with 9 bases spanning the gap. The germline gives CDR1 MNHEY, CDR2 SVGAGI. The CDR3 consists of 14 residues. This CDR3 is CASRNYGGANVLTF. In DNA, the CDR3 is TGTGCCAGCAGAAATTACGGTGGGGCCAACGTCCTGACTTTC.

The chain links TRBV7-9 to TRBJ2-2; 10 positions match TRBD1. CDR3 length: 14 amino acids. CDR1 SEHNR and CDR2 FQNEAQ come from the germline V gene (reference sequence). The J segment lost 8 bases and the V segment lost 5 bases, leaving 5 bases of the junction unmatched. CDR3 DNA sequence: TGTGCCAGCAGCACGACAGGGGGCTTAGGGGAGCTGTTTTTT. Translating it yields CASSTTGGLGELFF.

The chain couples TRBV7-2 to TRBJ2-3, with 10 bases that match TRBD2. Germline-derived CDR1 and CDR2 are SGHTA and FQGNSA. V gave up 5 bases and J gave up 2 bases; unmatched junction bases: 7. CDR3 length: 16 amino acids. DNA of the CDR3: TGTGCCAGCAGCGCCTTAGCGGGGGGCACCACAGATACGCAGTATTTT. As protein: CASSALAGGTTDTQYF.

The chain employs TRBV10-3 and TRBJ2-2, with 7 bases identical to TRBD1. CDR3 length equals 14 residues. Germline CDR1 reads ENHRY; CDR2 reads SYGVKD. The junction had 8 bases not matched to a gene; V was cut back by 6 bases and J by 7 bases. The CDR3 DNA sequence: TGTGCCATCAGCCAGGGGGATGTTAGCGGGGAGCTGTTTTTT. Translated, it gives CAISQGDVSGELFF.

This rearrangement joins TRBV7-9 to TRBJ1-1; D unclear. Trimming removed 1 base from V and 1 base from J, with 10 bases in between. The CDR3 has 15 amino acids. CDR1 and CDR2 from the germline V gene are SEHNR and FQNEAQ (reference sequence). CDR3 region: CASSLVREENTEAFF. The CDR3 coding sequence is TGTGCCAGCAGCTTAGTGAGGGAGGAGAACACTGAAGCTTTCTTT.

The chain uses TRBV28 and TRBJ2-1, with D tentatively TRBD2 (6 bases). CDR3 size: 15 residues. V lost 6 bases, J lost 4 bases, and 16 bases lay in between. Germline CDR1 and CDR2: MDHEN and SYDVKM. The CDR3 DNA sequence: TGTGCCAGCAGCCCTAGTCGGACTATGTACAATGAGCAGTTCTTC. Translation: CASSPSRTMYNEQFF.

The gene calls are TRBV6-5 and TRBJ2-7, with TRBD1 matching over 7 bases. Germline V gene data show CDR1 as MNHEY and CDR2 as SVGAGI. CDR3 length equals 15 residues. V gave up 2 bases and J gave up 2 bases; unmatched junction bases: 6. Written as DNA, the CDR3 is TGTGCCAGCAGTTACAGGGACAGTGAAGCCTACGAGCAGTACTTC. Translating it yields CASSYRDSEAYEQYF.

The J gene is TRBJ2-3, the V gene TRBV6-5; TRBD1 agrees at 8 bases. V was clipped by 6 bases and J by 2 bases; unmatched bases: 7. Germline V gene sequence: CDR1 MNHEY, CDR2 SVGAGI. The length of the CDR3 is 15 residues. The CDR3 reads CASRKTGVYTDTQYF. The CDR3 bases are TGTGCCAGCAGAAAGACAGGGGTTTACACAGATACGCAGTATTTT.

The rearrangement links TRBV3-1 (or the pseudogene TRBV3-2) to TRBJ2-3, with D unresolved. From germline, CDR1 is LGHDT and CDR2 YNNKEL (reference sequence). The CDR3 is 15 residues long. The V end was cut by 0 bases, the J end by 2 bases, with 9 bases between. Written as DNA, the CDR3 is TGTGCCAGCAGCCAAGATACAGCCGTCACAGATACGCAGTATTTT. Protein: CASSQDTAVTDTQYF.

This clone was seen a single time. The chain couples TRBV6-5 to TRBJ2-1; 14 nucleotides line up with TRBD2. This CDR3 contains 16 residues. Germline V gives CDR1 MNHEY, CDR2 SVGAGI. V dropped 2 bases and J dropped 7; count of bases not matched to a gene: 4. The CDR3 DNA sequence: TGTGCCAGCAGTTACCGGACTAGCGGGGGGAAAAATGAGCAGTTCTTC. Translation gives CASSYRTSGGKNEQFF.

The chain links TRBV19 to TRBJ2-1; 11 nucleotides agree with TRBD2. From germline, CDR1 is LNHDA and CDR2 SQIVND (reference sequence). The CDR3 contains 18 residues. The junction had 9 bases not matched to a gene; V was cut back by 5 bases and J by 0 bases. CDR3 protein: CASSPSGLAVSSYNEQFF. CDR3 coding DNA: TGTGCCAGTAGTCCGTCGGGACTAGCGGTGAGCTCCTACAATGAGCAGTTCTTC. Based on the CDR3 plus reference TRBV19 and TRBJ2-1, the full variable domain is DGGITQSPKYLFRKEGQNVTLSCEQNLNHDAMYWYRQDPGQGLRLIYYSQIVNDFQKGDIAEGYSVSREKKESFPLTVTSAQKNPTAFYLCASSPSGLAVSSYNEQFFGPGTRLTVL.

This chain links TRBV5-4 with TRBJ1-2; possibly TRBD1 for D (6 bases). This CDR3 spans 13 amino acids. Per germline, CDR1 SGHNT and CDR2 YYREEE (reference sequence). Trimming left V 0 bases short and J 8 bases short, with 11 bases between. CDR3 amino acids: CASSLDRVTGYTF. In DNA form, the CDR3 reads TGTGCCAGCAGCTTGGACAGGGTTACGGGCTACACCTTC.

The chain employs TRBV29-1 and TRBJ1-1; D is ambiguous. Germline CDR1 reads SQVTM; CDR2 reads ANQGSEA. CDR3 length equals 14 residues. With 4 bases removed from V and 2 bases from J, the gap between germline ends came to 14 bases. CDR3 sequence reads: CSVVPRLFNTEAFF. The CDR3 region has the DNA TGCAGCGTTGTCCCGAGACTTTTTAACACTGAAGCTTTCTTT. Full variable domain (missing parts from reference TRBV29-1 and TRBJ1-1): SAVISQKPSRDICQRGTSLTIQCQVDSQVTMMFWYRQQPGQSLTLIATANQGSEATYESGFVIDKFPISRPNLTFSTLTVSNMSPEDSSIYLCSVVPRLFNTEAFFGQGTRLTVV.

This sequence joins TRBV7-2 and TRBJ1-5; D may be TRBD1 (6 bases). This CDR3 region has 15 residues. The germline V and J ends were trimmed by 1 base and 6 bases, with 13 bases remaining between them. The germline V gene encodes CDR1 SGHTA and CDR2 FQGNSA. CDR3 DNA sequence: TGTGCCAGCAGCTTAGAGCAGGGGAAGGGTCAGCCCCAGCATTTT. Residues: CASSLEQGKGQPQHF. Variable domain in full (rest from reference TRBV7-2 and TRBJ1-5): GAGVSQSPSNKVTEKGKDVELRCDPISGHTALYWYRQSLGQGLEFLIYFQGNSAPDKSGLPSDRFSAERTGGSVSTLTIQRTQQEDSAVYLCASSLEQGKGQPQHFGDGTRLSIL.